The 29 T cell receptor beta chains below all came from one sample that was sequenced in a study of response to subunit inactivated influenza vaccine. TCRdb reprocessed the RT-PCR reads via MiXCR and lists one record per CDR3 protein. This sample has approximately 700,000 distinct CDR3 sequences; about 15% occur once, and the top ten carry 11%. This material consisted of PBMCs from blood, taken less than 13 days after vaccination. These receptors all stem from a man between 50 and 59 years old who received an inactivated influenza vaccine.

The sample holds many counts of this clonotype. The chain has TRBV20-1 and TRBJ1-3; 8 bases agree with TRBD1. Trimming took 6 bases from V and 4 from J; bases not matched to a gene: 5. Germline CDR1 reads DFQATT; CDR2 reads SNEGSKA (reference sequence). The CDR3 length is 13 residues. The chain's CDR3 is CSAETGAGNTIYF. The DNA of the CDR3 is TGCAGTGCGGAGACAGGGGCAGGAAACACCATATATTTT.

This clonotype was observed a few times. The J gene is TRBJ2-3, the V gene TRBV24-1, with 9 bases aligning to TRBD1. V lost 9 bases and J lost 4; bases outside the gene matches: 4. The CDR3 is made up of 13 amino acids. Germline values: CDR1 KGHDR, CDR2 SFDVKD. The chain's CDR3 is CATERQGADTQYF. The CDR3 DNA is TGTGCCACCGAGCGACAGGGGGCAGATACGCAGTATTTT.

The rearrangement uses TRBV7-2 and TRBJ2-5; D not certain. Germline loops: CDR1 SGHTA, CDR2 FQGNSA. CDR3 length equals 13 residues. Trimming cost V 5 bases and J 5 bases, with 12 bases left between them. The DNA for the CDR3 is TGTGCCAGCAGCGCCCGCCTACGGGAGACCCAGTACTTC. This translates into CASSARLRETQYF. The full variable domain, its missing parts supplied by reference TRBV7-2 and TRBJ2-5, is GAGVSQSPSNKVTEKGKDVELRCDPISGHTALYWYRQSLGQGLEFLIYFQGNSAPDKSGLPSDRFSAERTGGSVSTLTIQRTQQEDSAVYLCASSARLRETQYFGPGTRLLVL.

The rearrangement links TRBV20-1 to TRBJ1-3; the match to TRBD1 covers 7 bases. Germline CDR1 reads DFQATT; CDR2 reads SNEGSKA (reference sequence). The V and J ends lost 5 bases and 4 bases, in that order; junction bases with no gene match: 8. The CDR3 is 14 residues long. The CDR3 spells CSAWDSLGGNTIYF. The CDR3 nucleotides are TGCAGTGCTTGGGACAGCCTAGGGGGAAACACCATATATTTT.

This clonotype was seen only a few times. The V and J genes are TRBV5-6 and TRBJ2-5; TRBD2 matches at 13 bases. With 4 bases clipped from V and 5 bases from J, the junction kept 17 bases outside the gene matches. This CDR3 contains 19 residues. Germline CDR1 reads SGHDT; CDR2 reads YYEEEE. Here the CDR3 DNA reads TGTGCCAGCAGCCCCTCCCAACTACTAGCGGGAGGGTTTTCGGAGACCCAGTACTTC. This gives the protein CASSPSQLLAGGFSETQYF.

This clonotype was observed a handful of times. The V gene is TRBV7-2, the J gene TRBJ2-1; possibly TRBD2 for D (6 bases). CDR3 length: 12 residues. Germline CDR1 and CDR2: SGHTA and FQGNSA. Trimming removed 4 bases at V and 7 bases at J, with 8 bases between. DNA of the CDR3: TGTGCCAGCAGCTGGGGGGTTAATGAGCAGTTCTTC. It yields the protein CASSWGVNEQFF.

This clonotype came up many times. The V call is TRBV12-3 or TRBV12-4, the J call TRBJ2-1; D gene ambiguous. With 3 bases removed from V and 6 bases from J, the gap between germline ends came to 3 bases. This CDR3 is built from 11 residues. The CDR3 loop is CASSFGNEQFF. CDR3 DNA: TGTGCCAGCAGTTTCGGCAATGAGCAGTTCTTC.

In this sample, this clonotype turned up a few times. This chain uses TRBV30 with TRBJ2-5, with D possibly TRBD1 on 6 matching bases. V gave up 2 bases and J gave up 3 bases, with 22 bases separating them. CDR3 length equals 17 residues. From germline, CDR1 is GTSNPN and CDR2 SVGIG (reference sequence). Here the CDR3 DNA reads TGTGCCTGGAGTCCTTCTATAGGACAGTTCCGAAAAGAGACCCAGTACTTC. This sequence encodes CAWSPSIGQFRKETQYF.

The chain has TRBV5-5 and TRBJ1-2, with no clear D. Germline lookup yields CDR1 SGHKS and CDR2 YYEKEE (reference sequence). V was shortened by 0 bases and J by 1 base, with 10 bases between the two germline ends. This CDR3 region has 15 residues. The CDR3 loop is CASSLAGGINYGYTF. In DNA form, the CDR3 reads TGTGCCAGCAGCTTGGCTGGCGGTATTAACTATGGCTACACCTTC.

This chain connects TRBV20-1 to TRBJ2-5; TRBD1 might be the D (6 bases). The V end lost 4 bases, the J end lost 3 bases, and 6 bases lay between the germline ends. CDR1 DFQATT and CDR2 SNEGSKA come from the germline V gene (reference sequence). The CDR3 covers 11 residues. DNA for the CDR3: TGCAGTGCTAACAGGGAAGAGACCCAGTACTTC. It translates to CSANREETQYF.

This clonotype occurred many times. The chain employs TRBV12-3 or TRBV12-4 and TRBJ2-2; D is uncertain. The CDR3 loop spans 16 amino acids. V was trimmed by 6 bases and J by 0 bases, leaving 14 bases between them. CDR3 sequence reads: CASSLPYAANTGELFF. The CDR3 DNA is TGTGCCAGCAGCCTCCCTTACGCCGCGAACACCGGGGAGCTGTTTTTT.

The CDR3 loop reads CAIGGRGSSYEQYF. CDR3 nucleotide sequence: TGTGCCATCGGGGGGCGGGGGAGCTCCTACGAGCAGTACTTC. V usage is TRBV10-3 and J usage is TRBJ2-7; tentatively, D is TRBD2 (7 bases). CDR3 length: 14 amino acids. Germline V gene data show CDR1 as ENHRY and CDR2 as SYGVKD. V shed 8 bases and J shed 0 bases, with 14 bases lying between them.

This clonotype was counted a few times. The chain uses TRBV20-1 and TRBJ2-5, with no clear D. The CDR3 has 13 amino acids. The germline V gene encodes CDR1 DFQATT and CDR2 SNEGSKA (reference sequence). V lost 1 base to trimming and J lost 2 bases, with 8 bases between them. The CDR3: CSARVWAQETQYF. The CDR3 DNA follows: TGCAGTGCTAGAGTTTGGGCACAAGAGACCCAGTACTTC.

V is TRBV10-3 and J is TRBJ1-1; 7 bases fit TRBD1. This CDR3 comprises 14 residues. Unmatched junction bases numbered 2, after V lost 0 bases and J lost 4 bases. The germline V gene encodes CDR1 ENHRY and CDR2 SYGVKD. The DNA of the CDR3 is TGTGCCATCAGTGAGTCCAAGGGGGCCACTGAAGCTTTCTTT. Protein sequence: CAISESKGATEAFF.

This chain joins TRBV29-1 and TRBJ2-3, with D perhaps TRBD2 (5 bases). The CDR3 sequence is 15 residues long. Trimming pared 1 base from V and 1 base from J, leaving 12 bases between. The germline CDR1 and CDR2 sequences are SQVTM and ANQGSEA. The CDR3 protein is CSVEGRGKGTDTQYF. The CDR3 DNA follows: TGCAGCGTTGAAGGTCGAGGGAAAGGCACAGATACGCAGTATTTT.

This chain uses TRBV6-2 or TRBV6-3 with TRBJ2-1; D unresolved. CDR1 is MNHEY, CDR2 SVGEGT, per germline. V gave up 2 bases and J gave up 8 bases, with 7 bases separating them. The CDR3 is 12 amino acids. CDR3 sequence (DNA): TGTGCCAGCAGTTACCTCGGGTATGAGCAGTTCTTC. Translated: CASSYLGYEQFF.

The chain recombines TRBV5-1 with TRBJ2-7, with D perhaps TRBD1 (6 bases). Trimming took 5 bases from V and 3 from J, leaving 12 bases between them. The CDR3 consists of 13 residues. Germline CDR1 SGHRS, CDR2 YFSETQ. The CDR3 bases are TGCGCCAGCAGACAGACAGGAGACTACGAGCAGTACTTC. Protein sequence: CASRQTGDYEQYF.

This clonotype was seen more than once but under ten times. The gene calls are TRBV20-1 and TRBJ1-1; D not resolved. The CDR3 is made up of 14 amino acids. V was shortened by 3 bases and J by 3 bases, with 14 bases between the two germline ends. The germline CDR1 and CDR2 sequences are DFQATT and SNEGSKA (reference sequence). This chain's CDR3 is CSASKTWTDTEAFF. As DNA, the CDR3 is TGCAGTGCTAGCAAGACCTGGACTGACACTGAAGCTTTCTTT.

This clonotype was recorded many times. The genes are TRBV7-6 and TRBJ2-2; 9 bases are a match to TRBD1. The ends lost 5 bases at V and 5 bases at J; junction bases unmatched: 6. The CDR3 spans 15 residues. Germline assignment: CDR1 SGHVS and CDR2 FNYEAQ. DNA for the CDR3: TGTGCCAGCAGCCGGACAGGGGCAAATACCGGGGAGCTGTTTTTT. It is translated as CASSRTGANTGELFF.

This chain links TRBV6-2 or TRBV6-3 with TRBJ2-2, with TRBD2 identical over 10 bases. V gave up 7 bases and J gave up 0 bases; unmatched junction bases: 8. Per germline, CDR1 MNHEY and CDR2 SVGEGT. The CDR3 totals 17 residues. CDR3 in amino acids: CASISASGGPNTGELFF. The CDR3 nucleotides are TGTGCCAGCATTTCGGCTAGCGGGGGACCGAACACCGGGGAGCTGTTTTTT.

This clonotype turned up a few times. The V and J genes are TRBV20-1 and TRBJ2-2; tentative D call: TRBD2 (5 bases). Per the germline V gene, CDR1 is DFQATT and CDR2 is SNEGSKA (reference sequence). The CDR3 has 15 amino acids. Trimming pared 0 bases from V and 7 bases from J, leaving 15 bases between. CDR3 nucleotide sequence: TGCAGTGCTAGAGATAGAGGTTTGGGGAGCGGGGAGCTGTTTTTT. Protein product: CSARDRGLGSGELFF.

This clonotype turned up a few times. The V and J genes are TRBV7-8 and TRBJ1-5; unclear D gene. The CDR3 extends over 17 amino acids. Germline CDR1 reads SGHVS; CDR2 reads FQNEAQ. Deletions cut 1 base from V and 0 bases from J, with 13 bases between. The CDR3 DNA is TGTGCCAGCAGCTTAGAGTTTGGCAGTCATAGCAATCAGCCCCAGCATTTT. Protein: CASSLEFGSHSNQPQHF.

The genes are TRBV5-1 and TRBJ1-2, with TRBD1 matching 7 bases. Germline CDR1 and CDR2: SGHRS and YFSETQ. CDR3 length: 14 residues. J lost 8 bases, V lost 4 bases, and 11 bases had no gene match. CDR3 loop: CASSLDRLGWGYTF. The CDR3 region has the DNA TGCGCCAGCAGCCTGGACAGGCTGGGCTGGGGCTACACCTTC.

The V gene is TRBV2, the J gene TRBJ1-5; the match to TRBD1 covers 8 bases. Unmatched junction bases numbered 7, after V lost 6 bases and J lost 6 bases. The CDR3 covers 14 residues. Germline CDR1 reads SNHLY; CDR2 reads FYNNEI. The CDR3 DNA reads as TGTGCCAGCAGGATGGACAGGGCGTCTCAGCCCCAGCATTTT. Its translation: CASRMDRASQPQHF.

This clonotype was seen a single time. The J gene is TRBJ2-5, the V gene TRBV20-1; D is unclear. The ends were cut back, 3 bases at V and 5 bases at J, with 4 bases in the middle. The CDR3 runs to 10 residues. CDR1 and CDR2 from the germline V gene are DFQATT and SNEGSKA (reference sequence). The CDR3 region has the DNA TGCAGTGCTAGGTCGGAGACCCAGTACTTC. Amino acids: CSARSETQYF.

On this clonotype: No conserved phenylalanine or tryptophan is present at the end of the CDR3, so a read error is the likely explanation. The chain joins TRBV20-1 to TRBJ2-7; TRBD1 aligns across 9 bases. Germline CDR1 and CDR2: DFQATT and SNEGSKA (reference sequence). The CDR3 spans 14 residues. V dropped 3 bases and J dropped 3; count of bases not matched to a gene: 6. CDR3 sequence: CSARGDRGDYEQYL. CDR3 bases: TGCAGTGCTAGGGGAGACAGGGGGGACTACGAGCAGTACTTA.

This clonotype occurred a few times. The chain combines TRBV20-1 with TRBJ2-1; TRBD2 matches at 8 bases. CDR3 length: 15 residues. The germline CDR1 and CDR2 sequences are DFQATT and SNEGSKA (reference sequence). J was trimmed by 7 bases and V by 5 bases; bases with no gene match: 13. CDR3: CSAPSGGRSWNEQFF. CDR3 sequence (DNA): TGCAGTGCTCCCAGCGGGGGCCGTTCTTGGAATGAGCAGTTCTTC.

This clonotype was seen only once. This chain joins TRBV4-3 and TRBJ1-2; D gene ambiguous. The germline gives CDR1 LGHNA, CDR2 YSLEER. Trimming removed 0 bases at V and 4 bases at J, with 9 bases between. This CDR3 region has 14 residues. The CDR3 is CASSQDRTAYGYTF. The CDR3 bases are TGCGCCAGCAGCCAAGATCGGACCGCCTATGGCTACACCTTC.

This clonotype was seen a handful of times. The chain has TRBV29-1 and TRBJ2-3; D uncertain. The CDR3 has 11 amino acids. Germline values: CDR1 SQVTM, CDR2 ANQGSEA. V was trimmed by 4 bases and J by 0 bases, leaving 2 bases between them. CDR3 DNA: TGCAGCGTTGTCAGCACAGATACGCAGTATTTT. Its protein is CSVVSTDTQYF.